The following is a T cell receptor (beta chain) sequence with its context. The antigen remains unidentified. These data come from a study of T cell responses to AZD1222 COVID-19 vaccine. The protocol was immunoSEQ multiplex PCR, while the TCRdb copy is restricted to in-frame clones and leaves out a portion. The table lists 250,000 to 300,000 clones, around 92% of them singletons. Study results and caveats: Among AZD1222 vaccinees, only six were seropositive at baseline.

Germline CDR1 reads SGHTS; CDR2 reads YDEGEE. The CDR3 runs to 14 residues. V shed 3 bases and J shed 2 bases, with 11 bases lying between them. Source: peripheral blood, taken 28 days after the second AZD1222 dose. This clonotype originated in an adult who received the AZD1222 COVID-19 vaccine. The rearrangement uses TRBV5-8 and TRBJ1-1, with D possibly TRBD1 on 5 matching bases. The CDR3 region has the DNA TGTGCCAGCAGCTCCCGACAGAGAAACACTGAAGCTTTCTTT. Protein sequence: CASSSRQRNTEAFF.